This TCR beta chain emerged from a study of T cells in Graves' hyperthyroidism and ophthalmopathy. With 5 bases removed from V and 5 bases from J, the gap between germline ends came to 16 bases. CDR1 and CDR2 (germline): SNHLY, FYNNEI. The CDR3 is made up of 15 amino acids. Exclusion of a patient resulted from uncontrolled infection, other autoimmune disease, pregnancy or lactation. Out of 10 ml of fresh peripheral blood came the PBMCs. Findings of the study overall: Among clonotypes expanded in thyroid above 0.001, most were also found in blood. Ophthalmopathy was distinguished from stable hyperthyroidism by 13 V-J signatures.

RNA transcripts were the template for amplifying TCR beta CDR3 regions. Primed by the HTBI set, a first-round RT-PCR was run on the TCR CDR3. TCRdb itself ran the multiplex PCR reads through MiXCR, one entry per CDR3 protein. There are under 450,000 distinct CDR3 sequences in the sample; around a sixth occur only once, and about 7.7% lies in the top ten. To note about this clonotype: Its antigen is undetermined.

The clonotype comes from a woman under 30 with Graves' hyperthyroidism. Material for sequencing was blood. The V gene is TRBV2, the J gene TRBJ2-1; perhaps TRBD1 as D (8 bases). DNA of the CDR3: TGTGCCAGCAGTCTACAGGGGGGGGGCCACAATGAGCAGTTCTTC. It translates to CASSLQGGGHNEQFF.